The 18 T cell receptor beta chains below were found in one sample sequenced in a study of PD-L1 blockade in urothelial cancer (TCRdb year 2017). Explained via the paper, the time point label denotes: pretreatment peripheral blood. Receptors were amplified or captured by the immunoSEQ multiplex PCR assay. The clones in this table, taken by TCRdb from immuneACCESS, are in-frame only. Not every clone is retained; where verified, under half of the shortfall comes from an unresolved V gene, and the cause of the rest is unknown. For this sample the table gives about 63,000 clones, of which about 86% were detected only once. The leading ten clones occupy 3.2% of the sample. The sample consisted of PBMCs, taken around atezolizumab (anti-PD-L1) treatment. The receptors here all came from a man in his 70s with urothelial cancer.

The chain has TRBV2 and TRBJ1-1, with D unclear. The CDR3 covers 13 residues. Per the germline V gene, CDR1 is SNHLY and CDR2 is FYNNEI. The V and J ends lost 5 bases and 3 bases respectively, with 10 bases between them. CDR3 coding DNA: TGTGCCAGCAGTCGAGAAAGATACACTGAAGCTTTCTTT. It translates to CASSRERYTEAFF.

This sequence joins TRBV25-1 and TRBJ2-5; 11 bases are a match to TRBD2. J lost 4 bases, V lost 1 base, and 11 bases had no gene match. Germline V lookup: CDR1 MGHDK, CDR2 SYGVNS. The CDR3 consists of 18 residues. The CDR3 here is CASSELGASGRRGETQYF. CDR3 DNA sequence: TGTGCCAGCAGTGAATTGGGGGCTAGCGGGAGGAGAGGAGAGACCCAGTACTTC.

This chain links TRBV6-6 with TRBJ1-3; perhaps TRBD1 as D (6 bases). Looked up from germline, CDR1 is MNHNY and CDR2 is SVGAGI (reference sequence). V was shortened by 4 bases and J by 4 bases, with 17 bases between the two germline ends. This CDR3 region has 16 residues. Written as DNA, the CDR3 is TGTGCCAGCAGTTCCCCCCGGGGGGCAACCGGAAACACCATATATTTT. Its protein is CASSSPRGATGNTIYF.

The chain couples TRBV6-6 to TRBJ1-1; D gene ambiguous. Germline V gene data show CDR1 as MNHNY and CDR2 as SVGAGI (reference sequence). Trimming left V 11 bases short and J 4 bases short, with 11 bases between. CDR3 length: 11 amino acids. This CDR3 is CASSEGTEAFF. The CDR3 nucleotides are TGTGCCTCGTCGGAGGGCACTGAAGCTTTCTTT.

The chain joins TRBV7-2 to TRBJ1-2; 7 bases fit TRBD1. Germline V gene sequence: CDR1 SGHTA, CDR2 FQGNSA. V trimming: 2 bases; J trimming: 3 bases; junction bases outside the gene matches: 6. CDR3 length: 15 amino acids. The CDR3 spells CASSLFQGEDYGYTF. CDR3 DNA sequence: TGTGCCAGCAGCTTATTTCAGGGGGAGGACTATGGCTACACCTTC.

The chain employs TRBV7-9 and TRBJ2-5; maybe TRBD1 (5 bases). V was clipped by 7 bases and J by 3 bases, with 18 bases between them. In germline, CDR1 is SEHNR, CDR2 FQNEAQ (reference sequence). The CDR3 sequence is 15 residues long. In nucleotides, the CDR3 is TGTGCCAGCACCTCTTACCGAGACAGAGAAGAGACCCAGTACTTC. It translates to CASTSYRDREETQYF.

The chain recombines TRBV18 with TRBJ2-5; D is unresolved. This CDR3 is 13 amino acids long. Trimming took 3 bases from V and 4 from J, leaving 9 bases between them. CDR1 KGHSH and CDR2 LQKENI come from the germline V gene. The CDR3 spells CASSPRRGETQYF. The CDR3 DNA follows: TGTGCCAGCTCACCTCGGCGAGGAGAGACCCAGTACTTC.

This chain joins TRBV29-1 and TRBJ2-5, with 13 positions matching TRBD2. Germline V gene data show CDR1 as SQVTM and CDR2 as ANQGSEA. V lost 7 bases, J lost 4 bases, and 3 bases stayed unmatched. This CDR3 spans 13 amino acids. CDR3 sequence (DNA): TGCAGCGGTGGACTAGCGGGAGTAGAGACCCAGTACTTC. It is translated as CSGGLAGVETQYF.

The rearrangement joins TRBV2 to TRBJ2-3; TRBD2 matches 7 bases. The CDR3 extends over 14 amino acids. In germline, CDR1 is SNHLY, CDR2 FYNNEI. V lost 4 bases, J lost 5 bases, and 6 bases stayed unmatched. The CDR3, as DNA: TGTGCCAGCAGTGGGGGGGGTCAGGGAGATACGCAGTATTTT. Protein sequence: CASSGGGQGDTQYF. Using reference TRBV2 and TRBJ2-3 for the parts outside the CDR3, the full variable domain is EPEVTQTPSHQVTQMGQEVILRCVPISNHLYFYWYRQILGQKVEFLVSFYNNEISEKSEIFDDQFSVERPDGSNFTLKIRSTKLEDSAMYFCASSGGGQGDTQYFGPGTRLTVL.

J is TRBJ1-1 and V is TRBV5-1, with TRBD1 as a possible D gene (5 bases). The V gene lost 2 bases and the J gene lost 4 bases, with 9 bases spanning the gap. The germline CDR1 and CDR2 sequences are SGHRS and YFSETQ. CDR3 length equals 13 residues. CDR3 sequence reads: CASSFRVGTEAFF. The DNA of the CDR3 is TGCGCCAGCAGCTTCAGGGTCGGCACTGAAGCTTTCTTT. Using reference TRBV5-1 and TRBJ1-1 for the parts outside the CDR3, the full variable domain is KAGVTQTPRYLIKTRGQQVTLSCSPISGHRSVSWYQQTPGQGLQFLFEYFSETQRNKGNFPGRFSGRQFSNSRSEMNVSTLELGDSALYLCASSFRVGTEAFFGQGTRLTVV.

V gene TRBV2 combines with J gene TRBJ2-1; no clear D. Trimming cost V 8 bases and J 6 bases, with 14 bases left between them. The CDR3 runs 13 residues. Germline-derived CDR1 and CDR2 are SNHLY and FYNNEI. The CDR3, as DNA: TGTGCCAGCGCCCTGGGCGCTTCCAATGAGCAGTTCTTC. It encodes CASALGASNEQFF.

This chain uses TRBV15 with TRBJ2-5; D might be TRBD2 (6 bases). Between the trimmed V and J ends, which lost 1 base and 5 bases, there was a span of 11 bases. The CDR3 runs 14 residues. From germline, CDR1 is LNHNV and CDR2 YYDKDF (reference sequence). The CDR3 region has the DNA TGTGCCACCAGCAGAGGACTAGTCGAGGAGACCCAGTACTTC. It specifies CATSRGLVEETQYF.

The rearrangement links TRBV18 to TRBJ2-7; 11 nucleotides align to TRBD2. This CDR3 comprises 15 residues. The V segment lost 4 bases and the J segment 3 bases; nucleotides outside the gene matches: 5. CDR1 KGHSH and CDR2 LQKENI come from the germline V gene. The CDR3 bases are TGTGCCAGCTCACAGCCCGGGACTAGCGGCTACGAGCAGTACTTC. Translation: CASSQPGTSGYEQYF.

Here the CDR3 DNA reads TGTGCCAGCAGTCGGGGACTGGACACCTACAATGAGCAGTTCTTC. Its protein product is CASSRGLDTYNEQFF. The chain recombines TRBV9 with TRBJ2-1; possible D gene TRBD2, 6 bases. V dropped 5 bases and J dropped 2 bases, with 14 bases sitting between them. The CDR3 runs 15 residues. Germline CDR1 is SGDLS and CDR2 is YYNGEE.

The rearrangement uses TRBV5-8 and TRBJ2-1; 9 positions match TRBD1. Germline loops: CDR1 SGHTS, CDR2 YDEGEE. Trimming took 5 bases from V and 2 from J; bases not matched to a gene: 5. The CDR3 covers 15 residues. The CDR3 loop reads CASRLDRGTYNEQFF. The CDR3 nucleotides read TGTGCCAGCAGACTGGACAGGGGAACCTACAATGAGCAGTTCTTC.

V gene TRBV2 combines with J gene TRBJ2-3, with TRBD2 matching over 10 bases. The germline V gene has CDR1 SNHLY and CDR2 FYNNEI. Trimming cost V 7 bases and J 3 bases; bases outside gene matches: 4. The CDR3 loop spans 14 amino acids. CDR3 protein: CASTRTSGTDTQYF. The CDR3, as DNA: TGTGCCAGCACCCGGACTAGCGGAACAGATACGCAGTATTTT. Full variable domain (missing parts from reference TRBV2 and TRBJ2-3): EPEVTQTPSHQVTQMGQEVILRCVPISNHLYFYWYRQILGQKVEFLVSFYNNEISEKSEIFDDQFSVERPDGSNFTLKIRSTKLEDSAMYFCASTRTSGTDTQYFGPGTRLTVL.

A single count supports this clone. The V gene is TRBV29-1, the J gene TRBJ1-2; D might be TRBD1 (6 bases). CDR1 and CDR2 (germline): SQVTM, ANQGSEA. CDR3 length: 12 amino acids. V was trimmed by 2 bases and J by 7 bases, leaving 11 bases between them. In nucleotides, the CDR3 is TGCAGCGTTGAAAACACAGGGCTTGGCTACACCTTC. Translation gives CSVENTGLGYTF.

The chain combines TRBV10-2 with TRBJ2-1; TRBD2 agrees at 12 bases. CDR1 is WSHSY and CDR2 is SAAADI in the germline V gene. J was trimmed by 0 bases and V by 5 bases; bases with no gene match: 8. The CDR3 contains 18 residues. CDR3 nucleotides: TGCGCCAGCAGTCTCCTGGGACTAGCGGGTAGCTCCTACAATGAGCAGTTCTTC. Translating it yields CASSLLGLAGSSYNEQFF.